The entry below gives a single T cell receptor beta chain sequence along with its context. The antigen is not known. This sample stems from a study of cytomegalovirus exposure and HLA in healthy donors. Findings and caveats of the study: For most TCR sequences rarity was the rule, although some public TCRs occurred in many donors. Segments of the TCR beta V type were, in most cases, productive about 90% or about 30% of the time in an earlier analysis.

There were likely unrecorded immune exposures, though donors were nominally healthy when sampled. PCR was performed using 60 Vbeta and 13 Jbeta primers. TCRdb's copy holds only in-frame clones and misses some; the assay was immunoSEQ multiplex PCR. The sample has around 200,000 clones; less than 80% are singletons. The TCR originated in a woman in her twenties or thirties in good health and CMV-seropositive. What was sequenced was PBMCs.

In nucleotides, the CDR3 is TGTGCCAGCAGAAACGCAGGCGAAAACATTCAGTACTTC. Encoded protein: CASRNAGENIQYF. J is TRBJ2-4 and V is TRBV7-2; D gene unclear. Deletions cut 6 bases from V and 5 bases from J, with 11 bases between. From germline, CDR1 is SGHTA and CDR2 FQGNSA. This CDR3 comprises 13 residues.